This T cell receptor (beta chain) was captured by sequencing in a study of T-cell reconstitution after alpha-beta-depleted transplantation in children. The CDR3 has 14 residues. Germline-derived CDR1 and CDR2 are MNHEY and SVGAGI. Trimming took off 2 bases at V and 4 bases at J, with 11 bases between the two ends. Using unique molecular identifiers, the investigators prepared the TCRbeta library. Each CDR3 protein gets one entry after TCRdb re-called the PCR reads with MiXCR. The sample yields about 200,000 distinct CDR3 sequences, 7.5% to 9.5% seen once. As regards this clonotype: Its antigen is unidentified.

Study-wide results and caveats: Newly produced T cells mostly provided counts and TCRbeta diversity after one year, as hyperexpanded clones declined. Two months or so post-transplant, alpha-beta T cells reportedly derived from several hundred expanded graft clones. Day-60 TCRbeta diversity that was high in some patients was derived from surviving recipient T cells and thymic progenitors.

The TCR was taken from a male patient under 10 years old who had a stem cell transplant for acute myeloid leukemia, so the T cells may come from the graft donor. The chain combines TRBV6-5 with TRBJ2-5, with D hard to call. The sample consisted of PBMCs, mostly from graft donor cells, taken 360 days after TCRalphabeta/CD19-depleted stem cell transplant. The CDR3 here is CASSYQDPRETQYF. The CDR3 DNA sequence: TGTGCCAGCAGTTACCAAGACCCCCGAGAGACCCAGTACTTC.